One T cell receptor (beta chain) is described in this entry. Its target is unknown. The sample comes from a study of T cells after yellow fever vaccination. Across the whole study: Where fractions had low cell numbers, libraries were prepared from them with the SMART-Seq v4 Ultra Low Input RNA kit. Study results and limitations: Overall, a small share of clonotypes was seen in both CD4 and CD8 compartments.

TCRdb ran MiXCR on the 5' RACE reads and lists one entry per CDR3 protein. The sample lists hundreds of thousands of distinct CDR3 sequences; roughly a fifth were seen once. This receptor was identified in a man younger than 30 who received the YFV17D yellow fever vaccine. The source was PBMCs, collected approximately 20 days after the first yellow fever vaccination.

This CDR3 reads CSARGPRGVFEAFF. Written as DNA, the CDR3 is TGCAGTGCTAGGGGCCCCAGAGGGGTTTTTGAAGCTTTCTTT. J is TRBJ1-1 and V is TRBV20-1, with TRBD1 as a possible D gene (5 bases). Trimming left V 3 bases short and J 7 bases short, with 18 bases between. Germline CDR1 DFQATT, CDR2 SNEGSKA (reference sequence). CDR3 length: 14 residues.